The 22 T cell receptor beta chains below were found in one sample sequenced in a study of T cell responses to AZD1222 COVID-19 vaccine. Measured with immunoSEQ multiplex PCR; TCRdb has only the in-frame clones, and not every one. The sample has over 100,000 clones, 70% to 90% seen once. The specimen was peripheral blood, collected on day 0 of AZD1222 vaccination. The receptor source for this set is an adult in good health.

This clone was detected once. V is TRBV7-9 and J is TRBJ2-7, with D perhaps matching TRBD1 (6 bases). Germline CDR1 reads SEHNR; CDR2 reads FQNEAQ (reference sequence). CDR3 length: 14 amino acids. V was pared by 2 bases and J by 5 bases, with 13 bases between. CDR3 loop: CASSLPGAIHEQYF. The CDR3 DNA reads as TGTGCCAGCAGCTTACCAGGGGCCATCCACGAGCAGTACTTC. The full variable domain, its missing parts supplied by reference TRBV7-9 and TRBJ2-7, is DTGVSQNPRHKITKRGQNVTFRCDPISEHNRLYWYRQTLGQGPEFLTYFQNEAQLEKSRLLSDRFSAERPKGSFSTLEIQRTEQGDSAMYLCASSLPGAIHEQYFGPGTRLTVT.

V is TRBV6-5 and J is TRBJ2-7; D unresolved. V shed 0 bases and J shed 0 bases, with 6 bases lying between them. The CDR3 covers 14 residues. Per the germline V gene, CDR1 is MNHEY and CDR2 is SVGAGI. CDR3 amino acids: CASSYSASSYEQYF. The CDR3 coding sequence is TGTGCCAGCAGTTACTCCGCGAGCTCCTACGAGCAGTACTTC.

This clone was recorded once. The chain uses TRBV28 and TRBJ2-7; D assignment may be TRBD1 or TRBD2 (5 bases each). The CDR3 sequence is 15 residues long. Trimming stripped 5 bases from V and 0 bases from J, with 14 bases between. CDR1 is MDHEN and CDR2 is SYDVKM in the germline V gene. The CDR3 reads CASSNSGTVSYEQYF. In nucleotides, the CDR3 is TGTGCCAGCAGTAACTCCGGGACGGTCTCCTACGAGCAGTACTTC.

The chain joins TRBV5-1 to TRBJ2-2, with TRBD2 matching over 11 bases. Trimming removed 4 bases from V and 4 bases from J; junction bases left unmatched: 6. Germline CDR1 is SGHRS and CDR2 is YFSETQ. This CDR3 has 16 amino acids. CDR3 nucleotides: TGCGCCAGCAGCCTATCACTAGCGGGGGTCACCGGGGAGCTGTTTTTT. Translating gives CASSLSLAGVTGELFF. The whole variable domain, remainder taken from reference TRBV5-1 and TRBJ2-2, is KAGVTQTPRYLIKTRGQQVTLSCSPISGHRSVSWYQQTPGQGLQFLFEYFSETQRNKGNFPGRFSGRQFSNSRSEMNVSTLELGDSALYLCASSLSLAGVTGELFFGEGSRLTVL.

This clone has just one count. V gene TRBV7-2 combines with J gene TRBJ1-1; 7 bases map to TRBD1. Trimming cost V 6 bases and J 4 bases; bases outside gene matches: 5. There are 13 residues in the CDR3. Germline V gives CDR1 SGHTA, CDR2 FQGNSA. This CDR3 is CASSYNRGTEAFF. CDR3 coding DNA: TGTGCCAGCAGTTATAACAGGGGCACTGAAGCTTTCTTT.

The CDR3 region has the DNA TGCGCCAGCAGCCTAGCCGATTCACCCCTCCACTTT. It yields the protein CASSLADSPLHF. The chain has TRBV4-1 and TRBJ1-6; D ambiguous. Germline V gives CDR1 MGHRA, CDR2 YSYEKL. The V end lost 4 bases, the J end lost 8 bases, and 6 bases lay between the germline ends. The CDR3 has 12 amino acids.

The V gene is TRBV4-2, the J gene TRBJ1-4; D is possibly TRBD1 (6 bases). This CDR3 contains 14 residues. Trimming removed 4 bases at V and 3 bases at J, with 9 bases between. Per germline, CDR1 LGHNA and CDR2 YNFKEQ. The DNA of the CDR3 is TGTGCCAGCAGCCTGACAGGCCCTAATGAAAAACTGTTTTTT. Its protein product is CASSLTGPNEKLFF.

This clone appeared a few times. The chain couples TRBV5-5 to TRBJ1-2, with D maybe TRBD1 (5 bases). Between the trimmed V and J ends, which lost 0 bases and 7 bases, there was a span of 13 bases. Germline V lookup: CDR1 SGHKS, CDR2 YYEKEE (reference sequence). There are 14 residues in the CDR3. Written as DNA, the CDR3 is TGTGCCAGCAGCTTGGCCGGGAGGGGCTCTGGCTACACCTTC. Translating it yields CASSLAGRGSGYTF.

This clone appeared a single time. The chain recombines TRBV11-3 with TRBJ2-3, with D possibly matching TRBD1 (6 bases). The V gene's germline CDR1 is SGHNT and CDR2 YENEEA. V dropped 4 bases and J dropped 4 bases, with 15 bases sitting between them. This CDR3 has 15 residues. The CDR3 sequence: CASSSRQSGADTQYF. The CDR3 DNA sequence: TGTGCCAGCAGCTCTAGACAGTCAGGGGCAGATACGCAGTATTTT.

This sequence joins TRBV6-5 and TRBJ2-7; 9 bases match TRBD1. V gave up 7 bases and J gave up 0 bases; unmatched junction bases: 4. CDR1 is MNHEY, CDR2 SVGAGI, per germline. This CDR3 spans 14 amino acids. The CDR3 DNA reads TGTGCCAGCACCGGGACAGGGAGCTCCTACGAGCAGTACTTC. Translating it yields CASTGTGSSYEQYF.

This clone was recorded only once. The V call is TRBV18, the J call TRBJ1-1; 7 bases line up with TRBD1. The germline gives CDR1 KGHSH, CDR2 LQKENI. The length of the CDR3 is 15 residues. Trimming removed 3 bases from V and 9 bases from J; junction bases left unmatched: 13. The CDR3 region is CASSPREERDSQAFF. DNA of the CDR3: TGTGCCAGCTCACCCCGCGAGGAAAGGGACAGCCAAGCTTTCTTT.

The chain employs TRBV6-4 and TRBJ1-2; 7 bases agree with TRBD1. Per the germline V gene, CDR1 is MRHNA and CDR2 is SNTAGT. The CDR3 has 15 residues. V shed 6 bases and J 0 bases; nucleotides not matched to a gene: 7. The CDR3 protein is CASRPQGTSNYGYTF. CDR3 nucleotide sequence: TGTGCCAGCAGGCCACAGGGGACTTCTAACTATGGCTACACCTTC.

The V gene is TRBV6-5, the J gene TRBJ2-1, with D tentatively TRBD1 (6 bases). V was pared by 8 bases and J by 7 bases, with 18 bases between. From germline, CDR1 is MNHEY and CDR2 SVGAGI. The CDR3 is made up of 14 amino acids. Here the CDR3 reads CASRPTGTGNEQFF. The CDR3 DNA reads TGTGCCAGCCGTCCGACAGGTACGGGAAATGAGCAGTTCTTC.

To note about this clone: Within the sample, other DNA sequences also encode this same CDR3. The gene calls are TRBV5-1 and TRBJ1-2; 8 bases line up with TRBD1. Germline CDR1 and CDR2: SGHRS and YFSETQ. The CDR3 sequence is 12 residues long. V dropped 4 bases and J dropped 8; count of bases not matched to a gene: 4. For the CDR3, the DNA is TGCGCCAGCAGCCCAGGGGGCCACGGCTACACCTTC. Residues: CASSPGGHGYTF.

This clone was counted between two and nine times. This rearrangement joins TRBV6-1 to TRBJ1-6, with D possibly matching TRBD1 (6 bases). The CDR3 spans 15 residues. Germline CDR1 is MNHNS and CDR2 is SASEGT. V was trimmed by 1 base and J by 7 bases, leaving 11 bases between them. The CDR3, as DNA: TGTGCCAGCAGTGAAGAGGCAGGGGAGAATTCACCCCTCCACTTT. Protein: CASSEEAGENSPLHF.

The CDR3 loop is CASSVDPGGLNQPQHF. In nucleotides, the CDR3 is TGTGCCAGCAGCGTAGACCCAGGGGGCCTGAATCAGCCCCAGCATTTT. The J gene is TRBJ1-5, the V gene TRBV9, with 8 positions matching TRBD1. V lost 0 bases to trimming and J lost 4 bases; unmatched junction nucleotides: 6. Germline assignment: CDR1 SGDLS and CDR2 YYNGEE. The CDR3 is 16 residues long.

The chain has TRBV19 and TRBJ2-6, with D tentatively TRBD1 (5 bases). CDR1 and CDR2 (germline): LNHDA, SQIVND (reference sequence). This CDR3 comprises 14 residues. Trimming pared 10 bases from V and 0 bases from J, leaving 10 bases between. The CDR3 DNA reads TGTGCCACCACAGGATCCTCTGGGGCCAACGTCCTGACTTTC. It translates to CATTGSSGANVLTF.

The V gene is TRBV4-3, the J gene TRBJ2-1; D call uncertain. CDR1 is LGHNA, CDR2 YSLEER, per germline. The CDR3 sequence is 15 residues long. V shed 5 bases and J shed 7 bases, with 18 bases lying between them. CDR3 amino acids: CASSSGLQQFNEQFF. CDR3 nucleotide sequence: TGCGCCAGCAGCTCGGGCCTCCAACAATTTAATGAGCAGTTCTTC.

This clone appeared a few times. The rearrangement uses TRBV18 and TRBJ1-2; possible D gene TRBD1, 6 bases. Deletions cut 0 bases from V and 5 bases from J, with 10 bases between. From germline, CDR1 is KGHSH and CDR2 LQKENI. The CDR3 has 14 residues. Written as DNA, the CDR3 is TGTGCCAGCTCACCACCAACCCAGGGGTATGGCTACACCTTC. This codes for CASSPPTQGYGYTF.

This CDR3 is CASRTQSQGETQYF. DNA for the CDR3: TGTGCCAGCCGAACCCAATCGCAAGGCGAGACCCAGTACTTC. This chain connects TRBV7-9 to TRBJ2-5, with no clear D. With 8 bases removed from V and 5 bases from J, the gap between germline ends came to 18 bases. The CDR3 length is 14 residues. CDR1 and CDR2 (germline): SEHNR, FQNEAQ (reference sequence).

This clone was observed once. V gene TRBV2 combines with J gene TRBJ1-5; 7 bases agree with TRBD1. V shed 1 base and J 7 bases; nucleotides not matched to a gene: 13. In germline, CDR1 is SNHLY, CDR2 FYNNEI. The CDR3 spans 17 residues. CDR3 loop: CASSEVVGQEGEQPQHF. Here the CDR3 DNA reads TGTGCCAGCAGTGAAGTAGTCGGACAGGAAGGGGAGCAGCCCCAGCATTTT. The full variable domain, with the rest looked up from reference TRBV2 and TRBJ1-5, is EPEVTQTPSHQVTQMGQEVILRCVPISNHLYFYWYRQILGQKVEFLVSFYNNEISEKSEIFDDQFSVERPDGSNFTLKIRSTKLEDSAMYFCASSEVVGQEGEQPQHFGDGTRLSIL.

The rearrangement uses TRBV7-2 and TRBJ2-2, with D unclear. Germline values: CDR1 SGHTA, CDR2 FQGNSA. The CDR3 length is 16 residues. V was shortened by 5 bases and J by 0 bases, with 13 bases between the two germline ends. As DNA, the CDR3 is TGTGCCAGCAGCCCAGGCAGTGGTACGAACACCGGGGAGCTGTTTTTT. Translating gives CASSPGSGTNTGELFF.